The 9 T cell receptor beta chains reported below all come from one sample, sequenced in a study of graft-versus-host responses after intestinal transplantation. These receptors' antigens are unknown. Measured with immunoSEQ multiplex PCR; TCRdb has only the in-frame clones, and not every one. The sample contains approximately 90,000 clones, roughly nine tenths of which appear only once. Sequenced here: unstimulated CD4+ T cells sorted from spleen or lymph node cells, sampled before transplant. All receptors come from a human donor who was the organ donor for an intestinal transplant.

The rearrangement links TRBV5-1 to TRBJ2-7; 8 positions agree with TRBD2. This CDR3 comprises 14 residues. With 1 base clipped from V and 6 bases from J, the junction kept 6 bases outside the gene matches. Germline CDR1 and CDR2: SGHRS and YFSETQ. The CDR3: CASSLPGLGAEQYF. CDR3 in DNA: TGCGCCAGCAGCTTGCCGGGACTAGGGGCCGAGCAGTACTTC.

The CDR3 sequence is CASSFRDRDRSQTYEQYF. DNA of the CDR3: TGCGCCAGCAGCTTCCGGGACAGGGACAGATCCCAGACCTACGAGCAGTACTTC. The chain uses TRBV5-1 and TRBJ2-7; 9 nucleotides align to TRBD1. The CDR3 is 18 amino acids. The V gene end was trimmed by 2 bases and the J gene end by 2 bases; junction bases not matched to a gene: 14. From germline, CDR1 is SGHRS and CDR2 YFSETQ.

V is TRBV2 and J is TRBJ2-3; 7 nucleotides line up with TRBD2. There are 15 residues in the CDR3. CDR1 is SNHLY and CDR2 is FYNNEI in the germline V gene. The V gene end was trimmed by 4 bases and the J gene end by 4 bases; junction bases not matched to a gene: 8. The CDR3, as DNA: TGTGCCAGCAGTGGGACTAGTGGCTCCGCAGATACGCAGTATTTT. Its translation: CASSGTSGSADTQYF.

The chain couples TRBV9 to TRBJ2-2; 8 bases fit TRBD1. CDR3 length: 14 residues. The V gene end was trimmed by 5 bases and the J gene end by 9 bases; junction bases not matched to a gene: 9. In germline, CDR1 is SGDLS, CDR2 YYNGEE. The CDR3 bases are TGTGCCAGCAGTCCACAGGGGGAGGTTAGGGAGCTGTTTTTT. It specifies CASSPQGEVRELFF. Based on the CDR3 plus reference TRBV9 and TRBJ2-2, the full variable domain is DSGVTQTPKHLITATGQRVTLRCSPRSGDLSVYWYQQSLDQGLQFLIQYYNGEERAKGNILERFSAQQFPDLHSELNLSSLELGDSALYFCASSPQGEVRELFFGEGSRLTVL.

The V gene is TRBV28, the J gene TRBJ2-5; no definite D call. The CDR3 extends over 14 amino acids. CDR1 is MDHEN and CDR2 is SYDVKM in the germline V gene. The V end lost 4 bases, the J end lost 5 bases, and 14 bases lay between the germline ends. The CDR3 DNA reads TGTGCCAGCAGTTCGCCGGGTCCTTGGGAGACCCAGTACTTC. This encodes CASSSPGPWETQYF.

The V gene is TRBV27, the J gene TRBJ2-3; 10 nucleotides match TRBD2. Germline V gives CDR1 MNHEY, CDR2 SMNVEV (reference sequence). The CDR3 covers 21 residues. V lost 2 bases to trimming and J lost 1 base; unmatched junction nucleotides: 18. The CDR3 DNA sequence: TGTGCCAGCAGTTTACTTTCTAGCGGGAGTATTAGCCTGCGGCGCACAGATACGCAGTATTTT. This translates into CASSLLSSGSISLRRTDTQYF.

The chain's CDR3 is CASSFGTSGGWEQFF. The CDR3 DNA reads TGTGCCAGCAGCTTCGGGACTAGCGGGGGGTGGGAGCAGTTCTTC. The rearrangement links TRBV7-2 to TRBJ2-1; 15 bases match TRBD2. Germline assignment: CDR1 SGHTA and CDR2 FQGNSA. V lost 3 bases and J lost 10; bases outside the gene matches: 4. The CDR3 runs to 15 residues.

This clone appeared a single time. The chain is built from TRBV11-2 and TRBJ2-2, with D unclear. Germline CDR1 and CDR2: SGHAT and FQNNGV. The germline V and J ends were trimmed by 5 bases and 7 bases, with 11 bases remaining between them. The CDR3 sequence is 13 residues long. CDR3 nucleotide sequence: TGTGCCAGCAGCGTACAGACGGACGGGGAGCTGTTTTTT. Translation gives CASSVQTDGELFF.

CDR3 DNA: TGTGCCAGCTCACCACCCGATCACCCCCCTCCCCTCGGTACGCAGTATTTT. Translated: CASSPPDHPPPLGTQYF. The rearrangement uses TRBV18 and TRBJ2-3; no firm D call. Per germline, CDR1 KGHSH and CDR2 LQKENI. Trimming cost V 0 bases and J 8 bases, with 21 bases left between them. The CDR3 has 17 residues.